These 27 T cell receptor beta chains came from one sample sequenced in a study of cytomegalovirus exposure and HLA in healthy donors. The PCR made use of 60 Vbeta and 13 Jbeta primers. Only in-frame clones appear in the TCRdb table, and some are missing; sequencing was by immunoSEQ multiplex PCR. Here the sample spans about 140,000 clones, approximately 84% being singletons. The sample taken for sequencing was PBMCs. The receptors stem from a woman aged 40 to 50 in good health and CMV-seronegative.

The CDR3 here is CASSVGQGAWETQYF. The CDR3, as DNA: TGTGCCAGCAGCGTCGGACAGGGGGCATGGGAGACCCAGTACTTC. This chain links TRBV9 with TRBJ2-5; 11 bases are a match to TRBD1. J gave up 5 bases and V 2 bases, and 5 bases lay outside the gene matches. Germline loops: CDR1 SGDLS, CDR2 YYNGEE. The CDR3 has 15 amino acids.

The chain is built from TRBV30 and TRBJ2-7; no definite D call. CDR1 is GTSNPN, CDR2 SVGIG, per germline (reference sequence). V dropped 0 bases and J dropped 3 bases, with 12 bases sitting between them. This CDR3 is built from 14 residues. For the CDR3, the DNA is TGTGCCTGGAGTGTAGAGGCTACTAACTACGAGCAGTACTTC. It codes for CAWSVEATNYEQYF.

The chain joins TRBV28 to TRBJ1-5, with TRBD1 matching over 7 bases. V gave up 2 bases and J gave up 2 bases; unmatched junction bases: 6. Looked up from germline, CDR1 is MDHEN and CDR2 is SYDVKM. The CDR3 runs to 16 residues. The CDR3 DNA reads TGTGCCAGCAGTTTAAACAGGGGCAGGGGCAATCAGCCCCAGCATTTT. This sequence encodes CASSLNRGRGNQPQHF.

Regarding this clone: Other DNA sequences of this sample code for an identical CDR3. CDR3 DNA: TGTGCCAGCAGCTTAGGGGAGTTTTATGGCTACACCTTC. This translates into CASSLGEFYGYTF. The rearrangement uses TRBV11-2 and TRBJ1-2; D remains unclear. The germline V and J ends were trimmed by 1 base and 5 bases, with 8 bases remaining between them. Looked up from germline, CDR1 is SGHAT and CDR2 is FQNNGV. The CDR3 runs to 13 residues.

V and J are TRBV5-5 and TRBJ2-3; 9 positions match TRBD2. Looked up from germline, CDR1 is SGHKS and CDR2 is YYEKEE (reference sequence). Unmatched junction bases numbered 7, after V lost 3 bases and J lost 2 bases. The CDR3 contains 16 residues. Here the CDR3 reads CASSSRIAGDTDTQYF. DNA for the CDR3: TGTGCCAGCAGCTCCCGGATAGCGGGAGACACAGATACGCAGTATTTT. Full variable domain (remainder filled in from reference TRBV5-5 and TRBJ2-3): DAGVTQSPTHLIKTRGQQVTLRCSPISGHKSVSWYQQVLGQGPQFIFQYYEKEERGRGNFPDRFSARQFPNYSSELNVNALLLGDSALYLCASSSRIAGDTDTQYFGPGTRLTVL.

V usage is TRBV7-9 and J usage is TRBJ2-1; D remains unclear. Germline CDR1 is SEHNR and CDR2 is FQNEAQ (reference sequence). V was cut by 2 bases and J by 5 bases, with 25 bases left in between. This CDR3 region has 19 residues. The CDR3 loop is CASSLPPYHPESRDNEQFF. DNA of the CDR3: TGTGCCAGCAGCTTACCCCCTTACCATCCTGAGAGTCGAGACAATGAGCAGTTCTTC.

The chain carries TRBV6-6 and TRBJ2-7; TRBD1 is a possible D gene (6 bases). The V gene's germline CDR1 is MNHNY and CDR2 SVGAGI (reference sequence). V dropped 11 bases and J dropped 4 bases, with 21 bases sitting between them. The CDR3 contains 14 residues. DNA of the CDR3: TGTGCCTCCTGGGAACAGTCGAGGGGGTACGAGCAGTACTTC. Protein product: CASWEQSRGYEQYF.

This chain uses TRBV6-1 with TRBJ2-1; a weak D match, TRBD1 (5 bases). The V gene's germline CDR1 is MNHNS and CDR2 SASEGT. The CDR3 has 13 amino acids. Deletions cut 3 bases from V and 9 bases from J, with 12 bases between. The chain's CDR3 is CASSDPGWTEQFF. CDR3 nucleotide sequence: TGTGCCAGCAGTGATCCAGGGTGGACTGAGCAGTTCTTC.

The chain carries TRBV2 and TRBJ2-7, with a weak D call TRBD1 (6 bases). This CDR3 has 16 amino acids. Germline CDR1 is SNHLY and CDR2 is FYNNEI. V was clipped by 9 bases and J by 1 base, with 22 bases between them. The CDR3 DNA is TGTGCCAGTACCCTACCGCCTGACAGGAATTCCTACGAGCAGTACTTC. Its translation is CASTLPPDRNSYEQYF.

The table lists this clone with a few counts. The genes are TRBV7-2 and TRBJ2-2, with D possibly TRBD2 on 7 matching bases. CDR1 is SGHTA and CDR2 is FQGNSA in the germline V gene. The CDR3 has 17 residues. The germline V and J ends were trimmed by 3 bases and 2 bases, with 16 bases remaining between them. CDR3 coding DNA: TGTGCCAGCAGCTTTCTATCTGGGGGGGGCAACACCGGGGAGCTGTTTTTT. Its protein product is CASSFLSGGGNTGELFF.

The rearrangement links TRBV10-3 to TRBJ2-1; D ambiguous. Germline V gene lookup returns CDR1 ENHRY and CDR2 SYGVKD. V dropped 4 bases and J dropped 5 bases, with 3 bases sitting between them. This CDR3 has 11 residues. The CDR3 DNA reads TGTGCCATCAGTGCTGACAATGAGCAGTTCTTC. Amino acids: CAISADNEQFF.

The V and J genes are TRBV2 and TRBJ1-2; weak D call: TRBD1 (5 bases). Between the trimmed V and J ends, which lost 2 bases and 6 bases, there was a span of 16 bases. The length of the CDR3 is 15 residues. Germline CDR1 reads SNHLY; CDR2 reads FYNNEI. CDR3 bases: TGTGCCAGCAGTGAAATTCAACGCAGGGCGAATGGCTACACCTTC. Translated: CASSEIQRRANGYTF.

CDR3 in amino acids: CASSSRGTGVADTQYF. Written as DNA, the CDR3 is TGTGCCAGCAGCTCCCGCGGGACAGGGGTCGCAGATACGCAGTATTTT. This chain links TRBV7-2 with TRBJ2-3, with 10 bases matching TRBD1. V lost 4 bases and J lost 4; bases outside the gene matches: 8. Germline V lookup: CDR1 SGHTA, CDR2 FQGNSA. The CDR3 sequence is 16 residues long.

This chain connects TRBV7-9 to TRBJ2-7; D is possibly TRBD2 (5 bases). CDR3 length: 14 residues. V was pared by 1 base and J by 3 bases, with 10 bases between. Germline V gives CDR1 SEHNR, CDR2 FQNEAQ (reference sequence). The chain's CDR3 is CASSLVGGFYEQYF. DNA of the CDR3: TGTGCCAGCAGCTTAGTTGGAGGATTCTACGAGCAGTACTTC.

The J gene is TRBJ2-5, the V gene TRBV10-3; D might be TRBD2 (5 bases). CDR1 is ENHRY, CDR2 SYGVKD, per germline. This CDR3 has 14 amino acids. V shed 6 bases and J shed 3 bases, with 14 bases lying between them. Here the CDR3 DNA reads TGTGCCATCAGAGCGGTATCCCAAAAAGAGACCCAGTACTTC. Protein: CAIRAVSQKETQYF.

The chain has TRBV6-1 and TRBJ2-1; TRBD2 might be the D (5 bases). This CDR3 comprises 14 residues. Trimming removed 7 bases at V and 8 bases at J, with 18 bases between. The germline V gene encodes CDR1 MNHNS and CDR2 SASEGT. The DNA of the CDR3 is TGTGCCAGCAAGTTAGGAGGCCCCGGGGATGAGCAGTTCTTC. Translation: CASKLGGPGDEQFF.

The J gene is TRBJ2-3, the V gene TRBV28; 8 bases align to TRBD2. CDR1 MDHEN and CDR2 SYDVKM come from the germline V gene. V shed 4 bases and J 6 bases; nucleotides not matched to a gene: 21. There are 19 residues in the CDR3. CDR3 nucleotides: TGTGCCAGCAGTTGGCGCCGCGGGGGGCGGACTAGGATGATGGATACGCAGTATTTT. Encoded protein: CASSWRRGGRTRMMDTQYF.

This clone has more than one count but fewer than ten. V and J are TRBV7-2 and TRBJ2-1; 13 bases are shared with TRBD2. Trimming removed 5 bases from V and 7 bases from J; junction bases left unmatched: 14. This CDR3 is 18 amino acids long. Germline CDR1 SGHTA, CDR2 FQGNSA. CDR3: CASSPKRTSGRGENEQFF. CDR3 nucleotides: TGTGCCAGCAGCCCTAAGCGGACTAGCGGGAGAGGAGAAAATGAGCAGTTCTTC.

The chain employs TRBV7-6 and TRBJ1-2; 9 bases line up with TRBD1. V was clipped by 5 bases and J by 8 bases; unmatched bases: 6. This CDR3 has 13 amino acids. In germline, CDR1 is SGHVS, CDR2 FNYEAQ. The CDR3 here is CASSLGTGRGYTF. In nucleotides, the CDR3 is TGTGCCAGCAGCCTCGGGACAGGGCGAGGCTACACCTTC. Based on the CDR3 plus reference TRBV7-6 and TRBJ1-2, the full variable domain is GAGVSQSPRYKVTKRGQDVALRCDPISGHVSLYWYRQALGQGPEFLTYFNYEAQQDKSGLPNDRFSAERPEGSISTLTIQRTEQRDSAMYRCASSLGTGRGYTFGSGTRLTVV.

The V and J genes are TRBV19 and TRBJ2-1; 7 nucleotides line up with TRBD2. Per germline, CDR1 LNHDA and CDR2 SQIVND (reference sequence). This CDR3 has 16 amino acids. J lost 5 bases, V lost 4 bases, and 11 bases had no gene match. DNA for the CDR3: TGTGCCAGTAGTAGACTAGCAGGAGGGAGGGACAATGAGCAGTTCTTC. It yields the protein CASSRLAGGRDNEQFF.

CDR3 in DNA: TGTGCCAGCAGTGCCCCCGGGACAGGGCGTACAGATACGCAGTATTTT. This gives the protein CASSAPGTGRTDTQYF. The chain joins TRBV2 to TRBJ2-3, with 9 bases aligning to TRBD1. The CDR3 spans 16 residues. Germline V gene lookup returns CDR1 SNHLY and CDR2 FYNNEI. The trim removed 4 bases at V and 3 bases at J, leaving 8 bases unmatched. Full variable domain (outside the CDR3, taken from reference TRBV2 and TRBJ2-3): EPEVTQTPSHQVTQMGQEVILRCVPISNHLYFYWYRQILGQKVEFLVSFYNNEISEKSEIFDDQFSVERPDGSNFTLKIRSTKLEDSAMYFCASSAPGTGRTDTQYFGPGTRLTVL.

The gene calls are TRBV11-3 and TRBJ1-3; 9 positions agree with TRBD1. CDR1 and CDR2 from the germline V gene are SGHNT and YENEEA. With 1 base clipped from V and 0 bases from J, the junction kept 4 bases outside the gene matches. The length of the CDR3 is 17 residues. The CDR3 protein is CASSLGDRVISGNTIYF. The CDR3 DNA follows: TGTGCCAGCAGCTTAGGGGACAGGGTGATCTCTGGAAACACCATATATTTT. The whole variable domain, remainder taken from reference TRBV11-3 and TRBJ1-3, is EAGVVQSPRYKIIEKKQPVAFWCNPISGHNTLYWYLQNLGQGPELLIRYENEEAVDDSQLPKDRFSAERLKGVDSTLKIQPAELGDSAVYLCASSLGDRVISGNTIYFGEGSWLTVV.

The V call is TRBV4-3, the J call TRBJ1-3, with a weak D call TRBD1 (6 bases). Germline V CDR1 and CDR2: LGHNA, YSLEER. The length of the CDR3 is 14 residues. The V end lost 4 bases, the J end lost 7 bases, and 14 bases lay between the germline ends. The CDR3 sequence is CASSLEKGVNTIYF. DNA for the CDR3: TGCGCCAGCAGCCTCGAGAAGGGGGTCAACACCATATATTTT.

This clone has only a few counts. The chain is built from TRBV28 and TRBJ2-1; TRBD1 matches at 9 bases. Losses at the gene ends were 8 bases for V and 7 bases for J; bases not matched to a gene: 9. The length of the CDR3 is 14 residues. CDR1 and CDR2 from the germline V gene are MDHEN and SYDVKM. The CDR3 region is CASDGTGSVNEQFF. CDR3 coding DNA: TGTGCCAGCGATGGGACAGGGAGTGTGAATGAGCAGTTCTTC.

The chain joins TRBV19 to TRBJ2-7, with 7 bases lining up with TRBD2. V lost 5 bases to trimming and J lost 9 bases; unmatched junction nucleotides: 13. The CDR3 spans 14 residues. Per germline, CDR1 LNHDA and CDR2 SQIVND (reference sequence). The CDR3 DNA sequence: TGTGCCAGTAGTCGGGACTACGGTACTACGAGGCAGTACTTC. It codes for CASSRDYGTTRQYF.

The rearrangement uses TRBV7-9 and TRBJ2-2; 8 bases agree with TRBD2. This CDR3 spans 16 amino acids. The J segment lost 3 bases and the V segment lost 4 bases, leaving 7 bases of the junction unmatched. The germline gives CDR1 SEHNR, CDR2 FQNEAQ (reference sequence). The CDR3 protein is CASSSTGLAYTGELFF. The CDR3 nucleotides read TGTGCCAGCAGCTCGACAGGACTAGCCTACACCGGGGAGCTGTTTTTT.

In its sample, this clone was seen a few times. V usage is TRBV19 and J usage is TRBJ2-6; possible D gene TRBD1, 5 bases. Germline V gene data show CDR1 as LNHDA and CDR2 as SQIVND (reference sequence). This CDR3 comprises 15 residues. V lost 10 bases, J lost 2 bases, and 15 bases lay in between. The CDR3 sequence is CATEAGLTGANVLTF. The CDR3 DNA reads TGTGCCACCGAGGCAGGGCTCACTGGGGCCAACGTCCTGACTTTC.